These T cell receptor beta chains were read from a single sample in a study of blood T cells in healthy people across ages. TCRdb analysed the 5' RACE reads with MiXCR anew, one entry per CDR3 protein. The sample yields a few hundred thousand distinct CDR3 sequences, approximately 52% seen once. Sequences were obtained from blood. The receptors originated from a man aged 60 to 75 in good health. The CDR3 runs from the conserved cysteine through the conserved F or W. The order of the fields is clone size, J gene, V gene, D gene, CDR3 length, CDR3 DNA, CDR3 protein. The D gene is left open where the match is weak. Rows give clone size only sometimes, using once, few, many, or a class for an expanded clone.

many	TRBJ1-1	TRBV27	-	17	TGTGCCAGCAGTCCTAGGGGAGGGGACCGAGGGAACACTGAAGCTTTCTTT	CASSPRGGDRGNTEAFF
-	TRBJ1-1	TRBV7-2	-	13	TGTGCCAGCGGGTGGGGGAAGGGCACTGAAGCTTTCTTT	CASGWGKGTEAFF
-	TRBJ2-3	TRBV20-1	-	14	TGCAGTTCTACCCTCAGGGGGGTGGCAGATACGCAGTATTTT	CSSTLRGVADTQYF
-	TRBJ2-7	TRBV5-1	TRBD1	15	TGCGCCAGCAGCTTGGTGGGGACAGAGACAGACGAGCAGTACTTC	CASSLVGTETDEQYF
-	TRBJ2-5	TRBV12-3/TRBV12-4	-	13	TGTGCCAGAACCGGGGAGCCCCGGGAGACCCAGTACTTC	CARTGEPRETQYF
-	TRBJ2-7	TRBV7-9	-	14	TGTGCCAGCAGCGTAGGAGGGGAGGAGTACGAGCAGTACTTC	CASSVGGEEYEQYF
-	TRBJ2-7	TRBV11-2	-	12	TGTGCCAGCAGTCCGGCCGACTACGAGCAGTACTTC	CASSPADYEQYF
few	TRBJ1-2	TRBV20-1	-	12	TGCAGTGCTATTCAGGGGCTTTATGGCTACACCTTC	CSAIQGLYGYTF
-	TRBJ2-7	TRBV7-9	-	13	TGTGCCAGCAGCCCCTCACTACACCCCGGGCAGTACTTC	CASSPSLHPGQYF
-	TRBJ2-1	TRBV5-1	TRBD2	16	TGCGCCAGCAGCTCACTAGCGGGAGGGCCTAGGAATGAGCAGTTCTTC	CASSSLAGGPRNEQFF
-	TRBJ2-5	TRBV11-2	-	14	TGTGCCAGCAGCTTACGTCAGGACCAAGAGACCCAGTACTTC	CASSLRQDQETQYF
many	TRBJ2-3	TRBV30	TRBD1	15	TGTGCCTGGAGCCCAGGGACAGGGGCGCTAGATACGCAGTATTTT	CAWSPGTGALDTQYF
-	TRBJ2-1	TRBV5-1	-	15	TGCGCCAGCAACAATCCGGGACAAACCTACAATGAGCAGTTCTTC	CASNNPGQTYNEQFF
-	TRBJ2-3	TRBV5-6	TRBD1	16	TGTACCAGCAGTCCGAGCGTGGACAGGGTTGGAGATACGCAGTATTTT	CTSSPSVDRVGDTQYF
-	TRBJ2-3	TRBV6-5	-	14	TGTGCCAGCAGTGTGGTGGGGCTCGCAGATGCGCAGTATTTT	CASSVVGLADAQYF
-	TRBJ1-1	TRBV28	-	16	TGTGCCAGCAGTTTTAGCCCCCCCCCGGGGGAAACTGAAGCTTTCTTT	CASSFSPPPGETEAFF
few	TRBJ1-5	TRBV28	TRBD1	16	TGTGCCAGCAGTCCGGGTCGACAGGGATCATATCAGCCCCAGCATTTT	CASSPGRQGSYQPQHF
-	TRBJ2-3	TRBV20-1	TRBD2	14	TGCAGTGCTAGTAGCGGGGTCCTAACAGATACGCAGTATTTT	CSASSGVLTDTQYF
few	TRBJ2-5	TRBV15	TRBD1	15	TGTGCCACCAGCATACCAGGGGGCCCGGAAGAGACCCAGTACTTC	CATSIPGGPEETQYF
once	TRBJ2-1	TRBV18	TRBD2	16	TGTGCCAGCTCACCCCCGGGACTAGCGGGAGTAGGTGAGCAGTTCTTC	CASSPPGLAGVGEQFF
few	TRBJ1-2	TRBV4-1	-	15	TGCGCCAGCAGCCAAGAAGGGGCTACGGTCTATGGCTACACCTTC	CASSQEGATVYGYTF
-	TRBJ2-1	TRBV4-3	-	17	TGCGCCAGCAGCCAGCACCTGAACAGGGCGCGGTACAATGAGCAGTTCTTC	CASSQHLNRARYNEQFF
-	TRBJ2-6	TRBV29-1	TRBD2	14	TGCAGCGCCGGGACTAGCGGGAGGGCCAACGTCCTGACTTTC	CSAGTSGRANVLTF
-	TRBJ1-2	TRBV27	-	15	TGTGCCAGCAGTTTGGGACGAGGGCTAAACTATGGCTACACCTTC	CASSLGRGLNYGYTF
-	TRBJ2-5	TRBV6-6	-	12	TGTACCAGCTGGACTGTTCAAGAGACCCAGTACTTC	CTSWTVQETQYF
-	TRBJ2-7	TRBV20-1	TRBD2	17	TGCAGTTCTCGCCGCCCAACTAGCGGGAGAAGTTCCTACGAGCAGTACTTC	CSSRRPTSGRSSYEQYF
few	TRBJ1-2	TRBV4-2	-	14	TGTGCCAGCAGCCATGTCGGTACTAACTATGGCTACACCTTC	CASSHVGTNYGYTF
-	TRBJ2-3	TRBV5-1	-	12	TGCGCCAGCAGCCAGACTAGAGATACGCAGTATTTT	CASSQTRDTQYF
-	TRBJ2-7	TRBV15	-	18	TGTGCCACCAGCCTTAACCCCAGGGGGGGGACACTTGTCCGCGAGCAGTACTTC	CATSLNPRGGTLVREQYF
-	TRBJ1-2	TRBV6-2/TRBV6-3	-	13	TGTGCCAGCAGTGACAGACTTCTGGATGGCTACACCTTC	CASSDRLLDGYTF
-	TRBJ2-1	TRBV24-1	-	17	TGTGCCACCAGTGATTTCGCTCGGCAGGGACGTAGGAATGAGCAGTTCTTC	CATSDFARQGRRNEQFF
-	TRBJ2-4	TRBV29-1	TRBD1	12	TGCAGTGCCGGGACAGGGTCCAACGAGCGGTACTTC	CSAGTGSNERYF
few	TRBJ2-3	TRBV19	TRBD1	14	TGTGCCAGTAGTGGGACAGGGGGTGCAGATACGCAGTATTTT	CASSGTGGADTQYF
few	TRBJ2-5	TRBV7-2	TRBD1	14	TGTGCCAGCAGTAGGGCAGGCAGGGGGGAGACCCAGTACTTC	CASSRAGRGETQYF
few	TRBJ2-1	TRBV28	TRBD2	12	TGTGCCAGCGGCTTGGGACTAGCCGAGAAGTTCTTC	CASGLGLAEKFF
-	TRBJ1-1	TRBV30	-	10	TGTGCCTGGAGTGGACAGACAACTTTCTTT	CAWSGQTTFF
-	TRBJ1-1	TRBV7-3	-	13	TGTGCCAGCAGCTGGTCCCCGAACACTGAAGCTTTCTTT	CASSWSPNTEAFF
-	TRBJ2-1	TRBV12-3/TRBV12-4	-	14	TGTGCCAGCAGTTTAGGAATGGCTACAAATGAGCAGTTCTTC	CASSLGMATNEQFF
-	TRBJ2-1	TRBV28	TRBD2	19	TGTGCCAGCAGTTTATCCCGCCGGGTAGCGGGAGGGCCTTACAATGAGCAGTTCTTC	CASSLSRRVAGGPYNEQFF
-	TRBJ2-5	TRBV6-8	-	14	TGTGCCAGTCCAAAAGCAAGGAGGCAAGAGACCCAGTACTTC	CASPKARRQETQYF
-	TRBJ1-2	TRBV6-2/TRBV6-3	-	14	TGTGCCAGCAGACCTCGGGACCGCGAGTTAGGCTACACCTTC	CASRPRDRELGYTF
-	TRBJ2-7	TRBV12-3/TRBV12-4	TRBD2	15	TGTGCCAGCAGATGGACTAGCGGACGCTCCTACGAGCAGTACTTC	CASRWTSGRSYEQYF
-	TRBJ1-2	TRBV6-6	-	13	TGTGCCAGCAGGAACGGCCAGGGGTATGGCTACACCTTC	CASRNGQGYGYTF
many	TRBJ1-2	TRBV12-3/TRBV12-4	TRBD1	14	TGTGCCAGCAGCCCGACAGGGGGCGTGGGTGGCTACACCTTC	CASSPTGGVGGYTF
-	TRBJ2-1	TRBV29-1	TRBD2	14	TGCAGCGGGTGGGGGCTAGCGGGAGACTATGAGCAGTTCTTC	CSGWGLAGDYEQFF
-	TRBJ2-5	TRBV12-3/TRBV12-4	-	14	TGTGCCAGCAGTTTATGGGGGGCTCCAGAGACCCAGTACTTC	CASSLWGAPETQYF
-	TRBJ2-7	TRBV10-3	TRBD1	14	TGTGCCATCCGCGGAAGACAGGGGGATTACGAGCAGTACTTC	CAIRGRQGDYEQYF
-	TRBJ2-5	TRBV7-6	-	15	TGTGCCAGCAGTCGAGGCACAGGTCCGGAAGAGACCCAGTACTTC	CASSRGTGPEETQYF
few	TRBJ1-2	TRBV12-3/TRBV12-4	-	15	TGTGCCAGCAGTTTTGTACAGCAGGGGAGCTATGGCTACACCTTC	CASSFVQQGSYGYTF
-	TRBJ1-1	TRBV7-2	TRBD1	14	TGTGCCAGCAGCCCACAGGGGGGCTCGACTGAAGCTTTCTTT	CASSPQGGSTEAFF
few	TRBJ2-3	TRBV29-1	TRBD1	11	TGCAGCGTCCTCACAGGGGAAACGCAGTATTTT	CSVLTGETQYF
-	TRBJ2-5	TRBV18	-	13	TGTGCCAGCTCAGGGGGCGATCGGGAGACCCAGTACTTC	CASSGGDRETQYF
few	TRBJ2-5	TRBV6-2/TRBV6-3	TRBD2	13	TGTGCCAGCGGTTGGACTAGACAAGAGACCCAGTACTTC	CASGWTRQETQYF
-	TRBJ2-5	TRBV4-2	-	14	TGTGCCAGCAGCCAAGAGGAGGTGGAGGGGACCCAGTACTTC	CASSQEEVEGTQYF
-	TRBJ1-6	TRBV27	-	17	TGTGCCAGCAGTCTCAAACCACAGGGATGGGGTAATTCACCCCTCCACTTT	CASSLKPQGWGNSPLHF
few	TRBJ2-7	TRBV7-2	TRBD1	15	TGTGCCAGCAGCAGAGGGGGCAGGAGGATCTACGAGCAGTACTTC	CASSRGGRRIYEQYF
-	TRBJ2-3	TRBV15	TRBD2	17	TGTGCCACCAGCAGAGTTTGGCGGGGGGCCCGCACAGATACGCAGTATTTT	CATSRVWRGARTDTQYF